The 9 T cell receptor beta chains reported below all come from one sample, sequenced in a study of CD8+ T cells in alopecia areata. cDNA serving as the sequencing template came from extracted, reverse transcribed RNA. The method was immunoSEQ multiplex PCR; TCRdb's version includes in-frame clones alone and lacks a portion of them. The table lists approximately 180,000 clones, 59% of them singletons, with about 15% in the top ten. This sample comprised CD4+ T cells sorted from blood, obtained at week 0. These receptors originate from a human donor with alopecia areata.

The V call is TRBV4-1, the J call TRBJ2-5, with 7 positions matching TRBD1. V gave up 0 bases and J gave up 1 base; unmatched junction bases: 2. There are 15 residues in the CDR3. CDR1 MGHRA and CDR2 YSYEKL come from the germline V gene. The CDR3 loop is CASSQDGQVQETQYF. CDR3 coding DNA: TGCGCCAGCAGCCAAGATGGACAGGTCCAAGAGACCCAGTACTTC.

V and J are TRBV15 and TRBJ2-5; TRBD2 agrees at 8 bases. This CDR3 comprises 15 residues. Unmatched junction bases numbered 6, after V lost 1 base and J lost 5 bases. Germline values: CDR1 LNHNV, CDR2 YYDKDF (reference sequence). The DNA for the CDR3 is TGTGCCACCAGCAGAGGAGCGGGGGAGGGGGAGACCCAGTACTTC. This gives the protein CATSRGAGEGETQYF.

The chain employs TRBV23-1 and TRBJ1-2; weak D call: TRBD1 (5 bases). TRBV23-1 is marked as an open reading frame, function uncertain. There are 16 residues in the CDR3. With 3 bases removed from V and 0 bases from J, the gap between germline ends came to 14 bases. CDR3 nucleotides: TGCGCCAGCAGTCAGAACGAACAGGAAGCTAACTATGGCTACACCTTC. This encodes CASSQNEQEANYGYTF.

The gene calls are TRBV30 and TRBJ1-1; D gene unclear. The V gene lost 3 bases and the J gene lost 7 bases, with 12 bases spanning the gap. The CDR3 contains 12 residues. Germline CDR1 GTSNPN, CDR2 SVGIG (reference sequence). CDR3 sequence (DNA): TGTGCCTGGAGGAGGGAAGGAGTTGAAGCTTTCTTT. Its translation: CAWRREGVEAFF.

The J gene is TRBJ2-7, the V gene TRBV30; tentatively, D is TRBD2 (6 bases). CDR3 length: 15 residues. Germline V gene sequence: CDR1 GTSNPN, CDR2 SVGIG (reference sequence). Trimming left V 0 bases short and J 7 bases short, with 19 bases between. CDR3 in DNA: TGTGCCTGGAGTGTACTAGCCGTCCCCAGGGAGGAGCAGTACTTC. Its translation is CAWSVLAVPREEQYF.

The chain is built from TRBV5-1 and TRBJ2-7; D ambiguous. Germline loops: CDR1 SGHRS, CDR2 YFSETQ. The CDR3 consists of 12 residues. V gave up 4 bases and J gave up 4 bases, with 9 bases separating them. The CDR3 region has the DNA TGCGCCAGCAGCGCAGACTGGTACGAGCAGTACTTC. Amino acids: CASSADWYEQYF.

The chain employs TRBV19 and TRBJ2-7; no clear D gene. Trimming shortened V by 9 bases and J by 5 bases, and 14 bases separated the two germline ends. This CDR3 comprises 12 residues. Germline V gene sequence: CDR1 LNHDA, CDR2 SQIVND (reference sequence). The CDR3, as DNA: TGTGCCAGCAGTTCGGGTTCCCACGAGCAGTACTTC. It encodes CASSSGSHEQYF.

The rearrangement links TRBV19 to TRBJ2-1; 12 bases match TRBD2. The CDR3 covers 16 residues. With 7 bases clipped from V and 4 bases from J, the junction kept 8 bases outside the gene matches. From germline, CDR1 is LNHDA and CDR2 SQIVND (reference sequence). The CDR3 DNA reads as TGTGCCAGTACAATGCTAGCGGGGGGGAATTACAATGAGCAGTTCTTC. It specifies CASTMLAGGNYNEQFF.

This clone was observed a few times. V gene TRBV7-2 combines with J gene TRBJ2-7; 7 bases map to TRBD1. The CDR3 is 15 amino acids. Germline assignment: CDR1 SGHTA and CDR2 FQGNSA. Trimming at V came to 3 bases and at J to 4 bases, leaving 9 bases not matched to a gene. This CDR3 is CASSLVGQTLYEQYF. The CDR3 bases are TGTGCCAGCAGCTTGGTGGGACAGACCTTATACGAGCAGTACTTC. The full variable domain, rest sourced from reference TRBV7-2 and TRBJ2-7, is GAGVSQSPSNKVTEKGKDVELRCDPISGHTALYWYRQSLGQGLEFLIYFQGNSAPDKSGLPSDRFSAERTGGSVSTLTIQRTQQEDSAVYLCASSLVGQTLYEQYFGPGTRLTVT.